Listed below are T cell receptor beta chains from one sample, sequenced in a study of technical replicates of blood from a handful of donors. The table came from immunoSEQ multiplex PCR; TCRdb's copy has only in-frame clones and leaves some out. The repertoire holds around 68,000 clones, 95% to 98% seen once, with about 0.26% in the top ten. Sequencing was done on a sample of T cells isolated from PBMCs. The receptor set was obtained from a human donor in good health. CDR3s include the opening cysteine and the closing phenylalanine or tryptophan. The D gene is left open where the match is weak. Clone size is shown for a subset of rows, as once, few, many or a class of expanded clone.

D gene	clone size	V gene	J gene	CDR3 protein	CDR3 DNA
TRBD2	-	TRBV29-1	TRBJ2-3	CSVGLAALTDTQYF	TGCAGCGTTGGACTAGCGGCCCTCACAGATACGCAGTATTTT
-	-	TRBV7-9	TRBJ1-5	CASGKTGANQPQHF	TGTGCCAGCGGAAAGACAGGAGCCAATCAGCCCCAGCATTTT
-	-	TRBV4-1	TRBJ2-7	CASSQDPTYTYEQYF	TGCGCCAGCAGCCAAGACCCAACCTATACCTACGAGCAGTACTTC
TRBD2	-	TRBV6-1	TRBJ2-2	CASRGGTGELFF	TGTGCCAGCAGGGGAGGGACCGGGGAGCTGTTTTTT
TRBD2	-	TRBV13	TRBJ2-7	CASSPAGPGEQYF	TGTGCCAGCAGCCCAGCGGGGCCCGGAGAGCAGTACTTC
-	-	TRBV7-9	TRBJ1-1	CASSHSGGTEAFF	TGTGCCAGCAGTCACAGTGGAGGGACTGAAGCTTTCTTT
-	-	TRBV29-1	TRBJ2-7	CSVIRQAASYEQYF	TGCAGCGTGATTAGACAGGCTGCCTCCTACGAGCAGTACTTC
-	-	TRBV20-1	TRBJ1-2	CSAVYRDGYTF	TGCAGTGCCGTATACAGGGATGGCTACACCTTC
TRBD2	-	TRBV20-1	TRBJ2-7	CSARDRAGAHF	TGCAGTGCTAGAGATAGGGCGGGAGCGCACTTC
TRBD1	-	TRBV2	TRBJ1-1	CASSADRALKTEAFF	TGTGCCAGCAGTGCGGACAGGGCATTAAAGACTGAAGCTTTCTTT
-	-	TRBV5-4	TRBJ2-7	CASRIDWQGNYEQYF	TGTGCCAGCCGAATCGACTGGCAGGGGAATTACGAGCAGTACTTC
-	-	TRBV5-1	TRBJ2-3	CASSLEDRDMDTQYF	TGCGCCAGCAGCTTGGAAGATCGGGATATGGATACGCAGTATTTT
TRBD2	-	TRBV5-1	TRBJ2-3	CASSTGTTTPGDTQYF	TGCGCCAGCTCCACCGGGACTACCACTCCGGGGGATACGCAGTATTTT
TRBD2	-	TRBV5-1	TRBJ2-1	CASSLRGRGPYNEQFF	TGCGCCAGCAGCTTGCGCGGGAGGGGCCCCTACAATGAGCAGTTCTTC
TRBD1	-	TRBV5-6	TRBJ2-1	CASSLIGGEGDEQFF	TGTGCCAGCAGCCTCATAGGGGGCGAGGGTGATGAGCAGTTCTTC
-	-	TRBV4-1	TRBJ1-5	CASSQEFQGGSNQPQHF	TGCGCCAGCAGCCAAGAGTTCCAGGGAGGGAGCAACCAGCCCCAGCATTTT
-	-	TRBV5-1	TRBJ2-2	CASSLGQVDTGELFF	TGCGCCAGCAGCTTGGGGCAGGTCGACACCGGGGAGCTGTTTTTT
TRBD2	-	TRBV6-6	TRBJ2-1	CASSYGAGGDNEQFF	TGTGCCAGCAGTTACGGGGCGGGAGGGGACAATGAGCAGTTCTTC
TRBD2	-	TRBV19	TRBJ2-7	CASSLGLAGVSYEQYF	TGTGCCAGTAGTCTAGGACTAGCGGGAGTTTCCTACGAGCAGTACTTC
-	-	TRBV11-2	TRBJ2-7	CASSLGLYSYEQYF	TGTGCCAGCAGCTTAGGGCTTTACTCCTACGAGCAGTACTTC
-	-	TRBV19	TRBJ1-4	CASSDGPGTNEKLFF	TGTGCCAGTAGTGATGGCCCGGGGACTAATGAAAAACTGTTTTTT
-	-	TRBV6-1	TRBJ2-3	CASSEAPVFSTDTQYF	TGTGCCAGCAGTGAAGCTCCCGTTTTTAGCACAGATACGCAGTATTTT
-	-	TRBV7-3	TRBJ2-3	CASSLGSGGTDTQYF	TGTGCCAGCAGCTTAGGGAGCGGAGGCACAGATACGCAGTATTTT
TRBD2	-	TRBV19	TRBJ2-7	CASMGGLGEQYF	TGTGCCAGTATGGGGGGGTTGGGAGAGCAGTACTTC
-	-	TRBV11-2	TRBJ2-7	CASSPAGYEQYF	TGTGCCAGCAGCCCTGCCGGGTACGAGCAGTACTTC
TRBD2	-	TRBV9	TRBJ2-5	CASSPRELAGEETQYF	TGTGCCAGCAGCCCGAGGGAACTAGCGGGAGAAGAGACCCAGTACTTC
-	-	TRBV11-2	TRBJ2-5	CASSRITETQYF	TGTGCCAGCAGCCGCATAACTGAGACCCAGTACTTC
-	-	TRBV27	TRBJ1-2	CASSLWAGWNGYTF	TGTGCCAGCAGTTTATGGGCAGGGTGGAATGGCTACACCTTC
-	-	TRBV6-5	TRBJ1-5	CASSYGRGGQPQHF	TGTGCCAGCAGTTACGGACGGGGGGGTCAGCCCCAGCATTTT
-	-	TRBV30	TRBJ1-1	CAWSRELPTEAFF	TGTGCCTGGAGTAGAGAGCTCCCCACTGAAGCTTTCTTT
TRBD1	once	TRBV7-2	TRBJ1-5	CASSRTGAFGQPQHF	TGTGCCAGCAGCCGGACAGGGGCCTTTGGGCAGCCCCAGCATTTT
-	-	TRBV2	TRBJ2-7	CASMLSQAYEQYF	TGTGCCAGCATGCTAAGTCAAGCTTACGAGCAGTACTTC
-	-	TRBV6-5	TRBJ2-7	CASSYSREADEQYF	TGTGCCAGCAGTTACTCCAGGGAGGCGGACGAGCAGTACTTC
TRBD2	-	TRBV27	TRBJ2-1	CASSPSSGRIWNEQFF	TGTGCCAGCAGTCCGTCAAGCGGGAGGATCTGGAATGAGCAGTTCTTC
-	-	TRBV9	TRBJ2-7	CASSPPSGYEQYF	TGTGCCAGCAGCCCACCCTCAGGTTACGAGCAGTACTTC
TRBD1	-	TRBV19	TRBJ2-2	CASRSGTANTGELFF	TGTGCCAGTAGATCAGGGACAGCGAACACCGGGGAGCTGTTTTTT
TRBD1	once	TRBV30	TRBJ2-7	CACARDRAPYEQYF	TGTGCCTGCGCCCGGGACAGGGCCCCCTACGAGCAGTACTTC
-	-	TRBV30	TRBJ2-1	CASGVSYNEQFF	TGTGCCAGCGGAGTCTCCTACAATGAGCAGTTCTTC
-	-	TRBV30	TRBJ1-3	CAWSKGGSGNTIYF	TGTGCCTGGAGTAAAGGGGGATCTGGAAACACCATATATTTT
-	-	TRBV10-3	TRBJ2-3	CAISGRGTDTQYF	TGTGCCATCAGCGGGAGAGGCACAGATACGCAGTATTTT
TRBD1	-	TRBV2	TRBJ2-7	CASSEIGTGDYEQYF	TGTGCCAGCAGTGAAATTGGGACAGGGGACTACGAGCAGTACTTC
TRBD2	-	TRBV9	TRBJ2-2	CASSGGTRLPGELFF	TGTGCCAGCAGCGGAGGGACTAGACTCCCCGGGGAGCTGTTTTTT
-	-	TRBV6-6	TRBJ2-1	CASSFSSYNEQFF	TGTGCCAGCAGTTTTAGCTCCTACAATGAGCAGTTCTTC
-	once	TRBV6-5	TRBJ1-5	CASSSTGTSNQPQHF	TGTGCCAGCAGCTCTACAGGGACTAGCAATCAGCCCCAGCATTTT
TRBD2	-	TRBV29-1	TRBJ2-3	CSVTGLAGEGTDTQYF	TGCAGCGTTACCGGTCTAGCGGGAGAGGGGACAGATACGCAGTATTTT
-	-	TRBV4-3	TRBJ2-2	CASSPSFRANTGELFF	TGCGCCAGCAGTCCCTCGTTTCGGGCGAACACCGGGGAGCTGTTTTTT
TRBD1	-	TRBV11-2	TRBJ2-3	CASSPSRQGTQYF	TGTGCCAGCAGCCCAAGTCGACAGGGGACGCAGTATTTT
TRBD1	-	TRBV11-2	TRBJ2-7	CASRLRGREQYF	TGTGCCAGCAGGTTAAGGGGGCGCGAGCAGTACTTC
-	-	TRBV5-4	TRBJ1-1	CASSLDRDRNTEAFF	TGTGCCAGCAGCTTGGACAGGGATAGGAACACTGAAGCTTTCTTT
-	-	TRBV5-1	TRBJ1-1	CASSLSVGLNTEAFF	TGCGCCAGCAGCTTGTCTGTGGGGCTGAACACTGAAGCTTTCTTT
-	-	TRBV7-2	TRBJ1-1	CASSLYGGFRTTEAFF	TGTGCCAGCAGCTTATACGGAGGATTTCGGACTACTGAAGCTTTCTTT
TRBD2	-	TRBV9	TRBJ2-1	CASSAGLAGLGNEQFF	TGTGCCAGCAGCGCGGGACTAGCGGGATTAGGTAATGAGCAGTTCTTC
TRBD1	-	TRBV29-1	TRBJ1-5	CSVEVQGDSNQPQHF	TGCAGCGTTGAGGTCCAGGGGGATAGCAATCAGCCCCAGCATTTT
-	-	TRBV13	TRBJ2-1	CASSLALRANEQFF	TGTGCCAGCAGCTTAGCGCTCAGGGCCAATGAGCAGTTCTTC
-	-	TRBV25-1	TRBJ1-1	CASSDGARPEAFF	TGTGCCAGCAGTGATGGGGCCCGGCCTGAAGCTTTCTTT